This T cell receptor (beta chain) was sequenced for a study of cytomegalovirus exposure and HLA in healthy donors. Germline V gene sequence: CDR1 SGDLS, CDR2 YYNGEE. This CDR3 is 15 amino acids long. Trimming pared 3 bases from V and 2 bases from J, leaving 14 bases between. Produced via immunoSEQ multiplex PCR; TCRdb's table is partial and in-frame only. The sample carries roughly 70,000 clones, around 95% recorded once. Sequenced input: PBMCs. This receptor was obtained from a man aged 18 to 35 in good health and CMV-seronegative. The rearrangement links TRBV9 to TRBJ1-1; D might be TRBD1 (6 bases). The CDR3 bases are TGTGCCAGCAGCGGAATACAGGGTTTTAACACTGAAGCTTTCTTT. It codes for CASSGIQGFNTEAFF.